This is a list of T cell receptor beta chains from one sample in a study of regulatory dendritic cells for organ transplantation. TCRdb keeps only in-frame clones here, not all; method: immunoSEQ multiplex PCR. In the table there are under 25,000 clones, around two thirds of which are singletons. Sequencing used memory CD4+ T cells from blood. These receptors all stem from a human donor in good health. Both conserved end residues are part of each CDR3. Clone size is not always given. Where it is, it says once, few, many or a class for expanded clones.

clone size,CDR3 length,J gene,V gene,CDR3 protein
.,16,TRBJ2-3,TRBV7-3,CASSLSGQGGTDTQYF
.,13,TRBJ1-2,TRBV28,CATWTEANYGYTF
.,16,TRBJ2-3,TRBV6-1,CASSDQSRGSTDTQYF
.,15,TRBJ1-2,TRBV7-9,CASSPTGGANYGYTF
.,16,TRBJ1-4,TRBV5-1,CASSPTGGGPNEKLFF
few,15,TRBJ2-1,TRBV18,CASSPIKGAGNEQFF
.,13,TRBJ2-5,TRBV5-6,CASSPGLRETQYF
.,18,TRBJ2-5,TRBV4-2,CASSHGIAGAGSQETQYF
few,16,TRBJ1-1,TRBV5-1,CASSWPRQGMNTEAFF
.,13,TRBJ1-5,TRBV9,CASSFDRGEPQHF
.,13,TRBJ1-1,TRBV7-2,CASSSDRNTEAFF
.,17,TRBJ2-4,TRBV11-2,CASSSRTGGIAKNIQYF
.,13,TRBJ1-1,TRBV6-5,CASSPGRGTEAFF
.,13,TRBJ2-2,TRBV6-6,CASSSAGAGELFF